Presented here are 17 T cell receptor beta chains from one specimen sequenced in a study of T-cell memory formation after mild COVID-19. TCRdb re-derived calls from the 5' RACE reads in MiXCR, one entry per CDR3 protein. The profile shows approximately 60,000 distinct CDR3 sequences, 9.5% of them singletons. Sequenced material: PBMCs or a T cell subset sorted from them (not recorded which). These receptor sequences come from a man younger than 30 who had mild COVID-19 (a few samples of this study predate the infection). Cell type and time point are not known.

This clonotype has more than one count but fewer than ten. CDR3 DNA sequence: TGCAGTGCTGGCCTCCCCGGGGCTAGCACAGATACGCAGTATTTT. Amino acids: CSAGLPGASTDTQYF. The gene calls are TRBV20-1 and TRBJ2-3; perhaps D is TRBD1 or TRBD2 (5 bases each). CDR3 length: 15 residues. Trimming took off 5 bases at V and 0 bases at J, with 15 bases between the two ends. The germline V gene has CDR1 DFQATT and CDR2 SNEGSKA (reference sequence).

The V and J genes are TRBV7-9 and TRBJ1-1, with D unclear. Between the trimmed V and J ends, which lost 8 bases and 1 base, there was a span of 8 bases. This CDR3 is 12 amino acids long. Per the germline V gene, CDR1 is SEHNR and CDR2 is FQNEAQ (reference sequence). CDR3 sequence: CASGQRNTEAFF. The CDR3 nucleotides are TGTGCCAGCGGGCAGCGGAACACTGAAGCTTTCTTT.

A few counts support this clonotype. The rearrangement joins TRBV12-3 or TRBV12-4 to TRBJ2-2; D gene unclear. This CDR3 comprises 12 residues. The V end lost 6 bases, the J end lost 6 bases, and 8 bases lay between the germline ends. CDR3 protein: CASSPPPGELFF. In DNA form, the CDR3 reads TGTGCCAGCAGCCCCCCGCCCGGGGAGCTGTTTTTT.

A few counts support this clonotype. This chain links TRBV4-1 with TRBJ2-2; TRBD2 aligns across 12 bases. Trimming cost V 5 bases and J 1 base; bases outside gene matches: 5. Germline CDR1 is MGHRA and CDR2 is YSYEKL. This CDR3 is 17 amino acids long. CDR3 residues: CASSETSGGLNTGELFF. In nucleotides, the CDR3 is TGCGCCAGCAGCGAGACTAGCGGGGGCTTGAACACCGGGGAGCTGTTTTTT.

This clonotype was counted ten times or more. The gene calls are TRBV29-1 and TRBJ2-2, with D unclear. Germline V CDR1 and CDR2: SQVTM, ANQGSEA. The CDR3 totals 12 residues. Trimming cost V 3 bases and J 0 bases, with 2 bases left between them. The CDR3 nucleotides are TGCAGCGTTGATGCGAACACCGGGGAGCTGTTTTTT. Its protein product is CSVDANTGELFF.

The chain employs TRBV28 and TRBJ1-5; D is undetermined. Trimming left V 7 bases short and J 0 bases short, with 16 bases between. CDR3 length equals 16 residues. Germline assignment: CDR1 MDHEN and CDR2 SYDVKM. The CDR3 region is CASTVPAGYSNQPQHF. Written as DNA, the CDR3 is TGTGCCAGCACCGTCCCGGCGGGGTATAGCAATCAGCCCCAGCATTTT. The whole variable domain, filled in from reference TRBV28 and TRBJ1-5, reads DVKVTQSSRYLVKRTGEKVFLECVQDMDHENMFWYRQDPGLGLRLIYFSYDVKMKEKGDIPEGYSVSREKKERFSLILESASTNQTSMYLCASTVPAGYSNQPQHFGDGTRLSIL.

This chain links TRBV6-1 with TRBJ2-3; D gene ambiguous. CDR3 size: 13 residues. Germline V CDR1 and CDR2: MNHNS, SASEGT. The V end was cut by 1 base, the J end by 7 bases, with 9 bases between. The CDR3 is CASSEGPPNTQYF. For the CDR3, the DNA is TGTGCCAGCAGTGAAGGCCCCCCGAATACGCAGTATTTT.

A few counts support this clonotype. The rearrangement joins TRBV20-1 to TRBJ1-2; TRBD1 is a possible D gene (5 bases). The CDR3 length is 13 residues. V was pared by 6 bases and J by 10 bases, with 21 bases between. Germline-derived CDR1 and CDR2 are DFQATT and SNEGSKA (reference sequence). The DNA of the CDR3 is TGCAGTGCCCCTGAAGAGGGGAGGTGGACCTACACCTTC. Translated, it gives CSAPEEGRWTYTF.

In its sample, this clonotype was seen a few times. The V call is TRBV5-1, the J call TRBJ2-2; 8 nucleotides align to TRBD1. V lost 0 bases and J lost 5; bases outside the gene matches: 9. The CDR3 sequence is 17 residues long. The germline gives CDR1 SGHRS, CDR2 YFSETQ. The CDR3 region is CASSLGKDRASTGELFF. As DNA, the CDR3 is TGCGCCAGCAGCTTGGGGAAGGACAGGGCTTCGACCGGGGAGCTGTTTTTT.

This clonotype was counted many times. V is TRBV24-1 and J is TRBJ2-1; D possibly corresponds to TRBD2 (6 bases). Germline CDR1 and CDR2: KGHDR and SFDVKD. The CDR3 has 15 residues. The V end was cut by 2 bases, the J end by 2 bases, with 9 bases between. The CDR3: CATSDSTRAYNEQFF. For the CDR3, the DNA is TGTGCCACCAGTGATTCGACTAGGGCCTACAATGAGCAGTTCTTC.

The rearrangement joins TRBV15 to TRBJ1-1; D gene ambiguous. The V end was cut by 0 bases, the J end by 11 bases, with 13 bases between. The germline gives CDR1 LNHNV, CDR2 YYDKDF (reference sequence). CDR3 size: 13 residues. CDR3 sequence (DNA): TGTGCCACCAGCAGAGATGAAGGACGGGTGGCTTTCTTT. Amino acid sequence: CATSRDEGRVAFF.

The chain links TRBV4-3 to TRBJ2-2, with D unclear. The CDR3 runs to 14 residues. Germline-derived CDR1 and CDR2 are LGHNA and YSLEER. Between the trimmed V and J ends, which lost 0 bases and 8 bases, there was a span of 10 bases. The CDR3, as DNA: TGCGCCAGCAGCCAAGATCCCGGGTTAGGGGAGCTGTTTTTT. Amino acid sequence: CASSQDPGLGELFF.

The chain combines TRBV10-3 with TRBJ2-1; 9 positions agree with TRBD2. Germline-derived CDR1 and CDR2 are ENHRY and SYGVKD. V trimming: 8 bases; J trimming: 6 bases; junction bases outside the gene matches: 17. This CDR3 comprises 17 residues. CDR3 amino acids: CAISPQGRGGPSNEQFF. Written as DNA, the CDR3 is TGTGCCATCTCCCCCCAGGGGCGGGGGGGCCCGAGCAATGAGCAGTTCTTC.

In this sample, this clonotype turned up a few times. The CDR3 loop reads CASSLGDRGRQPQHF. CDR3 DNA sequence: TGTGCCAGCAGCTTGGGGGACAGGGGACGGCAGCCCCAGCATTTT. This sequence joins TRBV5-5 and TRBJ1-5, with 10 nucleotides matching TRBD1. The CDR3 covers 15 residues. Germline V CDR1 and CDR2: SGHKS, YYEKEE (reference sequence). Germline trimming cut 0 bases from V and 7 bases from J; bases unmatched to any gene: 4.

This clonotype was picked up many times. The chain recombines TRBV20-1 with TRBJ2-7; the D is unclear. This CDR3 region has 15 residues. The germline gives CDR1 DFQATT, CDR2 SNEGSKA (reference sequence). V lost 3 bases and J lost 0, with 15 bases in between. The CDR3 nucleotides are TGCAGTGCTAGTCAACAGCGTTCGAGCTCCTACGAGCAGTACTTC. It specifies CSASQQRSSSYEQYF.

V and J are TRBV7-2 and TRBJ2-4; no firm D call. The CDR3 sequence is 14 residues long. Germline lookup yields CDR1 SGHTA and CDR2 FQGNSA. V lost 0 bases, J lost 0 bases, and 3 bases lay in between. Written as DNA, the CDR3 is TGTGCCAGCAGCTTAGCGGCAGCCAAAAACATTCAGTACTTC. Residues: CASSLAAAKNIQYF. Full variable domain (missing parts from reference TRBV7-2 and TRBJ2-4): GAGVSQSPSNKVTEKGKDVELRCDPISGHTALYWYRQSLGQGLEFLIYFQGNSAPDKSGLPSDRFSAERTGGSVSTLTIQRTQQEDSAVYLCASSLAAAKNIQYFGAGTRLSVL.

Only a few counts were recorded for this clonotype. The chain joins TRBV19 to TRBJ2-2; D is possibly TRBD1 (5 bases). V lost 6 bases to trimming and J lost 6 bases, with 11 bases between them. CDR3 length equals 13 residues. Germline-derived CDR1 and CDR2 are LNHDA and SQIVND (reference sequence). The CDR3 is CASRPGYAGELFF. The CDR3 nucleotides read TGTGCCAGTAGGCCAGGGTACGCCGGGGAGCTGTTTTTT.